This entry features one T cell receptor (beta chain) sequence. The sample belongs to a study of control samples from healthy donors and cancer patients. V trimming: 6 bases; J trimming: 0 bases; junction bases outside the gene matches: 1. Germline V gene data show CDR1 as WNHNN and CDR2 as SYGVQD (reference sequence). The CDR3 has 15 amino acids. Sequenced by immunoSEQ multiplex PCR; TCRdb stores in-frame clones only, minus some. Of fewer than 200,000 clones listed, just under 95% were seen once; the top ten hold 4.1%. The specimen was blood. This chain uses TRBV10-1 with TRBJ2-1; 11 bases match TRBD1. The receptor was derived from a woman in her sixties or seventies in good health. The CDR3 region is CASSGTGGSYNEQFF. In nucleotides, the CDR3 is TGCGCCAGCAGCGGGACAGGGGGCTCCTACAATGAGCAGTTCTTC.